Shown below are 5 T cell receptor beta chains from a single sample sequenced in a study of T cell changes during pregnancy in multiple sclerosis. The data were produced by immunoSEQ multiplex PCR, yet TCRdb's version contains in-frame clones alone and is incomplete. The sample contains approximately 40,000 clones, 85% to 95% of which appear only once. The source was CD8+ T cells from peripheral blood mononuclear cells, collected in the third trimester of pregnancy. The receptors derive from a female donor with multiple sclerosis, enrolled in a pregnancy study.

The chain uses TRBV10-3 and TRBJ2-3; 8 nucleotides align to TRBD2. Germline-derived CDR1 and CDR2 are ENHRY and SYGVKD. There are 16 residues in the CDR3. V gave up 6 bases and J gave up 4 bases; unmatched junction bases: 12. CDR3 DNA: TGTGCCATCAGAGGTTTAGCGGGATACGAGCCAGATACGCAGTATTTT. Translating it yields CAIRGLAGYEPDTQYF.

The sample holds one count of this clone. The chain couples TRBV7-3 to TRBJ2-2, with TRBD1 matching over 8 bases. CDR1 SGHTA and CDR2 FQGTGA come from the germline V gene. The CDR3 is 18 amino acids. Germline trimming cut 0 bases from V and 7 bases from J; bases unmatched to any gene: 13. The CDR3 DNA follows: TGTGCCAGCAGCTTAACCGGACAGGGCCCTGGGATTTTCGGGGAGCTGTTTTTT. Its translation: CASSLTGQGPGIFGELFF.

The rearrangement links TRBV7-8 to TRBJ1-1; 11 nucleotides line up with TRBD1. Germline trimming cut 5 bases from V and 5 bases from J; bases unmatched to any gene: 4. Germline loops: CDR1 SGHVS, CDR2 FQNEAQ. The CDR3 is 14 residues long. CDR3 region: CASSTDRGPTEAFF. The DNA of the CDR3 is TGTGCCAGCAGCACGGACAGGGGGCCTACTGAAGCTTTCTTT. Using reference TRBV7-8 and TRBJ1-1 for the parts outside the CDR3, the full variable domain is GAGVSQSPRYKVAKRGQDVALRCDPISGHVSLFWYQQALGQGPEFLTYFQNEAQLDKSGLPSDRFFAERPEGSVSTLKIQRTQQEDSAVYLCASSTDRGPTEAFFGQGTRLTVV.

CDR3: CASSNTGQIYGYTF. The CDR3 bases are TGTGCCAGCAGTAACACTGGACAGATCTATGGCTACACCTTC. The chain employs TRBV6-6 and TRBJ1-2, with a possible D match to TRBD1 (6 bases). The CDR3 extends over 14 amino acids. Germline assignment: CDR1 MNHNY and CDR2 SVGAGI (reference sequence). V was clipped by 5 bases and J by 4 bases, with 14 bases between them.

V is TRBV7-9 and J is TRBJ2-7; tentatively, D is TRBD2 (6 bases). CDR3 length: 13 amino acids. Between the trimmed V and J ends, which lost 6 bases and 0 bases, there was a span of 9 bases. Per germline, CDR1 SEHNR and CDR2 FQNEAQ (reference sequence). This CDR3 is CASSRESSYEQYF. The CDR3 region has the DNA TGTGCCAGCAGTCGGGAGTCCTCCTACGAGCAGTACTTC.